The 16 T cell receptor beta chains given below trace back to one sample, sequenced in a study of blood T cell repertoires in COVID-19. Sequencing used immunoSEQ multiplex PCR; TCRdb keeps in-frame clones, though not all of them. The sample lists roughly 260,000 clones, approximately 90% occurring once. The source material was PBMCs or T cells enriched from blood (not recorded which). These TCRs come from a woman aged 18-29 years who had recovered from COVID-19.

This clone was picked up one time. V usage is TRBV18 and J usage is TRBJ2-5, with D tentatively TRBD2 (6 bases). The CDR3 is 19 residues long. Germline assignment: CDR1 KGHSH and CDR2 LQKENI. V lost 6 bases to trimming and J lost 3 bases, with 29 bases between them. CDR3 bases: TGTGCCAGCTCCCTGGAGGATTTTTCCTGGACTAAAAGTGAAGAGACCCAGTACTTC. The encoded protein is CASSLEDFSWTKSEETQYF.

The rearrangement links TRBV4-1 to TRBJ2-1; 8 bases are shared with TRBD2. The CDR3 runs 17 residues. V trimming: 0 bases; J trimming: 1 base; junction bases outside the gene matches: 5. Per germline, CDR1 MGHRA and CDR2 YSYEKL. Here the CDR3 DNA reads TGCGCCAGCAGCCAAGAAAGTCCGGGGGGGTCCTACAATGAGCAGTTCTTC. It specifies CASSQESPGGSYNEQFF.

The chain is built from TRBV7-3 and TRBJ2-1; possible D gene TRBD1, 5 bases. Trimming cost V 3 bases and J 1 base, with 10 bases left between them. The CDR3 runs to 15 residues. Germline values: CDR1 SGHTA, CDR2 FQGTGA. The CDR3 protein is CASSFDSGSYNEQFF. In DNA form, the CDR3 reads TGTGCCAGCAGCTTCGACAGTGGGTCCTACAATGAGCAGTTCTTC. The variable domain in full, with the rest retrieved from reference TRBV7-3 and TRBJ2-1, is GAGVSQTPSNKVTEKGKYVELRCDPISGHTALYWYRQSLGQGPEFLIYFQGTGAADDSGLPNDRFFAVRPEGSVSTLKIQRTERGDSAVYLCASSFDSGSYNEQFFGPGTRLTVL.

The gene calls are TRBV5-1 and TRBJ2-5; maybe TRBD1 (6 bases). The CDR3 contains 11 residues. V was trimmed by 6 bases and J by 4 bases, leaving 7 bases between them. Germline V CDR1 and CDR2: SGHRS, YFSETQ. CDR3 sequence: CASKQGETQYF. CDR3 nucleotides: TGCGCCAGCAAACAGGGAGAGACCCAGTACTTC.

This chain connects TRBV2 to TRBJ2-5, with 14 bases identical to TRBD2. V gave up 6 bases and J gave up 5 bases; unmatched junction bases: 5. CDR1 and CDR2 (germline): SNHLY, FYNNEI. The CDR3 is made up of 15 amino acids. The CDR3 loop is CASSDRTSGGETQYF. The CDR3 coding sequence is TGTGCCAGCAGCGACCGGACTAGCGGGGGGGAGACCCAGTACTTC.

This clone has only a few counts. This chain links TRBV6-5 with TRBJ2-7; D gene unclear. Per the germline V gene, CDR1 is MNHEY and CDR2 is SVGAGI. The germline V and J ends were trimmed by 0 bases and 2 bases, with 8 bases remaining between them. There are 14 residues in the CDR3. The CDR3 nucleotides are TGTGCCAGCAGTTACTCCCACAGCACCTACGAGCAGTACTTC. Residues: CASSYSHSTYEQYF.

The chain couples TRBV3-1 (or the pseudogene TRBV3-2) to TRBJ1-3; possibly TRBD1 for D (5 bases). The CDR3 spans 15 residues. From germline, CDR1 is LGHDT and CDR2 YNNKEL (reference sequence). V shed 0 bases and J shed 8 bases, with 14 bases lying between them. The CDR3: CASSQDGGIGHTIYF. As DNA, the CDR3 is TGTGCCAGCAGCCAAGACGGGGGGATCGGACACACCATATATTTT.

This clone occurred once. The chain carries TRBV25-1 and TRBJ1-2, with 8 bases identical to TRBD1. The V segment lost 6 bases and the J segment 4 bases; nucleotides outside the gene matches: 1. Germline-derived CDR1 and CDR2 are MGHDK and SYGVNS. This CDR3 has 12 amino acids. This chain's CDR3 is CASRGTGYGYTF. Here the CDR3 DNA reads TGTGCCAGCAGAGGGACAGGCTATGGCTACACCTTC.

The rearrangement uses TRBV7-8 and TRBJ2-5; 8 bases align to TRBD1. Germline assignment: CDR1 SGHVS and CDR2 FQNEAQ. CDR3 length equals 17 residues. Trimming at V came to 1 base and at J to 1 base, leaving 8 bases not matched to a gene. CDR3 amino acids: CASSLGGQAFPQETQYF. DNA of the CDR3: TGTGCCAGCAGCTTAGGGGGACAGGCGTTCCCCCAAGAGACCCAGTACTTC.

Only one count was recorded for this clone. The chain employs TRBV10-3 and TRBJ1-1, with 7 bases that match TRBD1. V shed 6 bases and J 4 bases; nucleotides not matched to a gene: 11. CDR3 size: 15 residues. CDR1 and CDR2 (germline): ENHRY, SYGVKD. The CDR3 is CAISDRDSLRTEAFF. CDR3 in DNA: TGTGCCATCAGCGATCGGGACAGTCTCCGCACTGAAGCTTTCTTT.

The chain carries TRBV18 and TRBJ2-2; possible D gene TRBD2, 6 bases. This CDR3 region has 16 residues. V lost 0 bases and J 0 bases, leaving 8 bases between the germline ends. Germline V CDR1 and CDR2: KGHSH, LQKENI. CDR3 sequence (DNA): TGTGCCAGCTCACCACCGGGACTCTCGAACACCGGGGAGCTGTTTTTT. It translates to CASSPPGLSNTGELFF.

The J gene is TRBJ1-1, the V gene TRBV5-1, with a weak D call TRBD1 (5 bases). The ends were cut back, 6 bases at V and 6 bases at J, with 21 bases in the middle. The CDR3 sequence is 15 residues long. Germline-derived CDR1 and CDR2 are SGHRS and YFSETQ. The CDR3 DNA sequence: TGCGCCAGCACCCGGGGCGGCGGAGGGTTACCTGAAGCTTTCTTT. The encoded protein is CASTRGGGGLPEAFF.

This chain connects TRBV4-2 to TRBJ2-7; 8 nucleotides agree with TRBD1. The trim removed 1 base at V and 4 bases at J, leaving 12 bases unmatched. The CDR3 is made up of 17 amino acids. The V gene's germline CDR1 is LGHNA and CDR2 YNFKEQ. CDR3 nucleotide sequence: TGTGCCAGCAGCCAAGTTACGGCCGGGACAGGAGGATACGAGCAGTACTTC. This codes for CASSQVTAGTGGYEQYF.

V is TRBV4-2 and J is TRBJ1-4; 10 positions match TRBD1. Germline CDR1 is LGHNA and CDR2 is YNFKEQ. This CDR3 is 15 amino acids long. Germline trimming cut 1 base from V and 8 bases from J; bases unmatched to any gene: 4. The CDR3 loop is CASSQGGTGVEKLFF. Written as DNA, the CDR3 is TGTGCCAGCAGCCAAGGAGGGACAGGGGTCGAAAAACTGTTTTTT.

The chain links TRBV3-1 (or the pseudogene TRBV3-2) to TRBJ2-7; D uncertain. Between the trimmed V and J ends, which lost 2 bases and 3 bases, there was a span of 8 bases. The germline V gene has CDR1 LGHDT and CDR2 YNNKEL (reference sequence). CDR3 length: 13 residues. The CDR3 DNA reads TGTGCCAGCAGCCAAACGGTATACTACGAGCAGTACTTC. Amino acid sequence: CASSQTVYYEQYF.

This chain connects TRBV6-2 or TRBV6-3 to TRBJ1-1; 8 bases are shared with TRBD1. The CDR3 is made up of 13 amino acids. The germline gives CDR1 MNHEY, CDR2 SVGEGT. Germline trimming cut 6 bases from V and 8 bases from J; bases unmatched to any gene: 8. In DNA form, the CDR3 reads TGTGCCAGCAGCCACGACTCAGGGGGCGAAGCTTTCTTT. Translating gives CASSHDSGGEAFF.